This T cell receptor (beta chain) was retrieved from a study of shared clonotypes between healthy human individuals. In the study overall: Two female and three male donors aged 18 to 49 were enrolled.

Sequencing was performed with immunoSEQ multiplex PCR; in TCRdb, only in-frame clones are kept and a portion is missing. This table holds more than 400,000 clones, 70% to 80% found once. Deletions cut 3 bases from V and 2 bases from J, with 9 bases between. The CDR3 sequence is 14 residues long. The germline V gene has CDR1 MNHEY and CDR2 SMNVEV (reference sequence). The chain is built from TRBV27 and TRBJ2-3; D is possibly TRBD2 (6 bases). Sequenced: PBMCs. The sequence was obtained from a woman aged 40 to 50 in good health. Some clones in this sample may be carry-over from other donors' samples. CDR3 DNA: TGTGCCAGCAGTTTTGGACTACCCACAGATACGCAGTATTTT. Protein product: CASSFGLPTDTQYF.